The rows below give T cell receptor beta chains drawn from one sample of a study of identical twins. TCRdb re-called the 5' RACE reads with MiXCR, one entry per CDR3 protein. The sample has hundreds of thousands of distinct CDR3 sequences, around an eighth seen once. In addition, the sample was reused for a study of yellow fever vaccine responses in identical twins.

Sequenced: PBMCs. The source is a woman between 18 and 29 years old in good health. Each CDR3 is given with its conserved first and last residue. Fields, in order: J gene, D gene, clone size, V gene, CDR3 DNA, CDR3 protein. A D gene is named only where the DNA matches it firmly. Rows give clone size only sometimes, using once, few, many, or a class for an expanded clone.

>TRBJ1-4|.|few|TRBV2
TGTGCCAGCAGTGGCTTCGGGACCGTTAATGAAAAACTGTTTTTT
CASSGFGTVNEKLFF
>TRBJ1-6|TRBD1|.|TRBV7-2
TGTGCCAGCAGCTTAGCCTGGACAGGGACTAATTCACCCCTCCACTTT
CASSLAWTGTNSPLHF
>TRBJ2-5|TRBD1|.|TRBV28
TGTGCCAGCAGTTACCGGGACAGGGGAAGCCAAGAGACCCAGTACTTC
CASSYRDRGSQETQYF
>TRBJ2-1|TRBD1|.|TRBV5-5
TGTGCCAGCGAGGGGGACAGGGGCCGGCAGTTCTTC
CASEGDRGRQFF
>TRBJ2-1|.|.|TRBV20-1
TGCAGCACAGACATAAGGGGTGAGCAGTTCTTC
CSTDIRGEQFF
>TRBJ2-3|.|.|TRBV12-3/TRBV12-4
TGTGCCAGCAGTTTTACCCACGGCACAGATACGCAGTATTTT
CASSFTHGTDTQYF
>TRBJ2-5|.|.|TRBV6-2/TRBV6-3
TGTGCCAGCAGTCAGGGACTTCTGGACGGAAAGACCCAGTACTTC
CASSQGLLDGKTQYF
>TRBJ1-2|.|few|TRBV20-1
TGCAGTGCTAGAGATAAGACAAGATCTAACTATGGCTACACCTTC
CSARDKTRSNYGYTF
>TRBJ2-1|.|.|TRBV5-5
TGTGCCAGCAGCTTGGGGTCTCTTAGTCTTACCTACAATGAGCAGTTCTTC
CASSLGSLSLTYNEQFF
>TRBJ2-7|.|few|TRBV18
TGTGCCAGCTCACCTGGGACTGTAGATCCCTACGAGCAGTACTTC
CASSPGTVDPYEQYF
>TRBJ2-5|.|few|TRBV29-1
TGCAGCGTTGTTTTTAGCTCAGGGGAGACCCAGTACTTC
CSVVFSSGETQYF
>TRBJ2-1|TRBD2|few|TRBV20-1
TGCAGTGCGCTTCGCTCCGGGACTAGCGGGTACAATGAGCAGTTCTTC
CSALRSGTSGYNEQFF
>TRBJ1-1|TRBD1|.|TRBV2
TGTGCCAGCAGTGAGGACAGGGGATCGAACACTGAAGCTTTCTTT
CASSEDRGSNTEAFF
>TRBJ2-4|TRBD1|.|TRBV4-1
TGCGCCAGCAGCCAAGATCAGAGGACAGGGGAAAACATTCAGTACTTC
CASSQDQRTGENIQYF
>TRBJ1-1|.|.|TRBV20-1
TGCAGTGCTTGTGGTATAAGGAGCACTGAAGCTTTCTTT
CSACGIRSTEAFF
>TRBJ2-7|TRBD2|.|TRBV5-1
TGCGCCGCCAGCTTGATTCCCCTAGCGGACTCCTACGAGCAGTACTTC
CAASLIPLADSYEQYF
>TRBJ2-1|TRBD2|many|TRBV7-9
TGTGCCAGCAGCGTTAGCGGGAGGTTCAATGAGCAGTTCTTC
CASSVSGRFNEQFF
>TRBJ2-7|.|.|TRBV2
TGTGCCAGCAGTGAAAGAGTGTACGAGCAGTACTTC
CASSERVYEQYF
>TRBJ2-1|.|few|TRBV12-3/TRBV12-4
TGTGCCAGCAGTGGACAGTCGAACAATGAGCAGTTCTTC
CASSGQSNNEQFF
>TRBJ2-7|.|many|TRBV10-3
TGTGCCATCACCAACTCAGGGACCTCCTACGAGCAGTACTTC
CAITNSGTSYEQYF